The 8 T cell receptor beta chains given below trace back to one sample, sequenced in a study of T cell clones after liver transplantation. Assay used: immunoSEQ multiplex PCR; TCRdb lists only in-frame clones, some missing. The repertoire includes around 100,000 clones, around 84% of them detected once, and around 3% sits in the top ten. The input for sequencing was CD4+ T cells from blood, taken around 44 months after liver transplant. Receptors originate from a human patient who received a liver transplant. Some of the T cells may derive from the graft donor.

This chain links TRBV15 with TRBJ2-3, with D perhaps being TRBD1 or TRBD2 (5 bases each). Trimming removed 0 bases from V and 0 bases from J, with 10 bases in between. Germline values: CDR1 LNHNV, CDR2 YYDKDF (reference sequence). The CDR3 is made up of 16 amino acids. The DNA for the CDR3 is TGTGCCACCAGCAGAGAACCGGGACCAAGCACAGATACGCAGTATTTT. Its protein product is CATSREPGPSTDTQYF.

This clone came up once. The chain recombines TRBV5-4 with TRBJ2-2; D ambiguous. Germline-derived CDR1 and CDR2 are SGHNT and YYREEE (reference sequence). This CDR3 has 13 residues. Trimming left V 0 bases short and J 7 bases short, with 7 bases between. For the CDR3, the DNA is TGTGCCAGCAGCTTGGGGTCGAACGGGGAGCTGTTTTTT. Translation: CASSLGSNGELFF.

CDR3 loop: CASSVSTSGGISTDTQYF. CDR3 nucleotides: TGTGCCAGCAGCGTATCAACTAGCGGGGGGATTAGCACAGATACGCAGTATTTT. The gene calls are TRBV9 and TRBJ2-3, with 12 nucleotides matching TRBD2. This CDR3 contains 18 residues. Germline loops: CDR1 SGDLS, CDR2 YYNGEE. Trimming cost V 1 base and J 0 bases; bases outside gene matches: 6.

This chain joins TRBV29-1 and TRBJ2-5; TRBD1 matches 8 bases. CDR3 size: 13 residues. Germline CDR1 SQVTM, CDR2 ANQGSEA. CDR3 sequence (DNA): TGCGTGGGGCAGGGGGCTTGGGGAGAGACCCAGTACTTC. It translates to CVGQGAWGETQYF.

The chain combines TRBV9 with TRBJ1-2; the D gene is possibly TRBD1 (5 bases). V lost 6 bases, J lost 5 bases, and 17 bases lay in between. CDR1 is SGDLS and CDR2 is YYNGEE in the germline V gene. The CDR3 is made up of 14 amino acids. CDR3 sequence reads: CASKTGTADYGYTF. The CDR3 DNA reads TGTGCCAGCAAGACCGGGACGGCAGATTATGGCTACACCTTC.

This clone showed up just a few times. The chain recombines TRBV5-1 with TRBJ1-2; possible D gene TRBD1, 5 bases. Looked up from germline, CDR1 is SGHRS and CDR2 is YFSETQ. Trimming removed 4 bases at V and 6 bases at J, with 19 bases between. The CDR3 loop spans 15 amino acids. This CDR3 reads CASSPTRRRENGYTF. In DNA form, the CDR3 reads TGCGCCAGCAGCCCTACACGGCGCAGGGAGAATGGCTACACCTTC.

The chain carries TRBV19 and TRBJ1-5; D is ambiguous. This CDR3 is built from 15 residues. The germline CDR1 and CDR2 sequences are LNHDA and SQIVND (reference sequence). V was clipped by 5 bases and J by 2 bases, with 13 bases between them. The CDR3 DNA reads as TGTGCCAGTAGTGCCCCCGTGAGGGGCAATCAGCCCCAGCATTTT. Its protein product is CASSAPVRGNQPQHF.

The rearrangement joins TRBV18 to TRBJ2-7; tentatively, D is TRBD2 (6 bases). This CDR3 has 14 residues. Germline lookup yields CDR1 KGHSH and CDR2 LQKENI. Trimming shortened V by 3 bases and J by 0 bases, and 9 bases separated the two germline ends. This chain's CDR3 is CASSPGGTSYEQYF. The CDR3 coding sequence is TGTGCCAGCTCACCCGGAGGGACCTCCTACGAGCAGTACTTC.